The clone carrying this T cell receptor beta chain was seen a handful of times. Its antigen is not known. This sample stems from a study of vaccination effects on CD4 cells after COVID-19. Here immunoSEQ multiplex PCR was the method, and the copy in TCRdb shows in-frame clones only, minus some. The table has 65,000 to 85,000 clones, roughly 80% seen once. This CDR3 has 13 amino acids. V was pared by 2 bases and J by 4 bases, with 6 bases between. ViraFEST expansion of antigen-specific CD4+ T cells with viral peptide pools preceded sequencing. Cultured cells yielded isolated CD4+ T cells after less than 11 days. Neither prior SARS-CoV-2 infection nor positive nucleocapsid antibodies were present in the vaccine recipients. Cultures used more than 1.5 million PBMC per well, approximately 10 IU/ml IL-2 and about 10 ug/ml peptides.

The clonotype comes from a human donor who received a COVID-19 vaccine. The V call is TRBV12-3 or TRBV12-4, the J call TRBJ1-3; D call uncertain. The sample was CD4+ T cells from PBMCs cultured with SARS-CoV-2 spike peptides, taken before COVID-19 vaccination. CDR3 in amino acids: CASSLLFGNTIYF. CDR3 DNA: TGTGCCAGCAGTTTACTGTTCGGAAACACCATATATTTT.